This section outlines one T cell receptor (beta chain) sequence together with its context. The data stem from a study of blood T cells in healthy people across ages. Trimming took 0 bases from V and 9 from J, leaving 9 bases between them. Germline-derived CDR1 and CDR2 are SGHDT and YYEEEE. The CDR3 loop spans 12 amino acids. Next came a second PCR, run for about 6 to 12 cycles, which used a sample-barcoded 5' primer along with a J-beta primer mix. A single record per CDR3 protein comes from TCRdb applying MiXCR to the 5' RACE reads. The sample shows about 1.1 million distinct CDR3 sequences, 30% to 40% of them seen only once.

V usage is TRBV5-6 and J usage is TRBJ1-1, with D unclear. This receptor was taken from a man younger than 35 in good health. Source material: blood. The CDR3 sequence is CASSLEGGQAFF. The CDR3 DNA reads TGTGCCAGCAGCTTGGAGGGCGGCCAAGCTTTCTTT.